This T cell receptor (beta chain) was sequenced during a study of cytomegalovirus exposure and HLA in healthy donors. Points from the study as a whole: In a later analysis, a missense DCLRE1C variant was linked to TCR beta V- and J-gene trimming.

The CDR3 consists of 13 residues. Germline CDR1 MNHEY, CDR2 SVGAGI. V was clipped by 7 bases and J by 5 bases, with 14 bases between them. As to this clone: The target antigen is unknown.

Primers for the PCR totalled 60 Vbeta and 13 Jbeta. In the authors' workflow: Later work found tens of millions of unique TCR beta chains, with 9 million to 13 million shared. TCRdb keeps only in-frame clones here, not all; method: immunoSEQ multiplex PCR. Clone size and V and J calls were adopted from that table, with D and trimming inferred from the DNA. Found here are 190,000 or so clones, roughly 77% of them singletons; the top ten hold approximately 0.39%. The rearrangement links TRBV6-5 to TRBJ1-1, with a weak D call TRBD1 (6 bases). The receptor was derived from a male donor in good health and CMV-seropositive. Sequencing used PBMCs. This CDR3 is CASTNREGTEAFF. CDR3 nucleotide sequence: TGTGCCAGCACAAACAGGGAGGGGACTGAAGCTTTCTTT.